What follows describes a single TCR beta chain. Using a J-beta primer mix together with a sample-barcoded 5' primer, a second PCR was run for roughly 7 to 11 cycles. TCRdb independently ran MiXCR on the 5' RACE reads; one entry per CDR3 protein. The sample contains some 760,000 distinct CDR3 sequences, just under 25% of which appear only once. This sample was taken from a study of blood T cells in healthy people across ages. Germline assignment: CDR1 MNHEY and CDR2 SMNVEV (reference sequence). Trimming left V 4 bases short and J 16 bases short, with 17 bases between. This CDR3 is built from 12 residues. A further study also used this sample, focusing on T cells of mothers and their children. This second study says: RNA extracted was entirely used for cDNA synthesis, approximately 1.5 ug per 15 ul. Related mother and child pairs showed slightly greater overlap (not significant) than unrelated pairs did.

The sequence came from a boy aged 5-17 years in good health. Sequencing was performed on blood. This chain connects TRBV27 to TRBJ2-1; either TRBD1 or TRBD2 may supply D (5 bases each). CDR3 region: CASSWDREPAFF. DNA for the CDR3: TGTGCCAGCAGTTGGGACCGGGAACCAGCCTTCTTC.